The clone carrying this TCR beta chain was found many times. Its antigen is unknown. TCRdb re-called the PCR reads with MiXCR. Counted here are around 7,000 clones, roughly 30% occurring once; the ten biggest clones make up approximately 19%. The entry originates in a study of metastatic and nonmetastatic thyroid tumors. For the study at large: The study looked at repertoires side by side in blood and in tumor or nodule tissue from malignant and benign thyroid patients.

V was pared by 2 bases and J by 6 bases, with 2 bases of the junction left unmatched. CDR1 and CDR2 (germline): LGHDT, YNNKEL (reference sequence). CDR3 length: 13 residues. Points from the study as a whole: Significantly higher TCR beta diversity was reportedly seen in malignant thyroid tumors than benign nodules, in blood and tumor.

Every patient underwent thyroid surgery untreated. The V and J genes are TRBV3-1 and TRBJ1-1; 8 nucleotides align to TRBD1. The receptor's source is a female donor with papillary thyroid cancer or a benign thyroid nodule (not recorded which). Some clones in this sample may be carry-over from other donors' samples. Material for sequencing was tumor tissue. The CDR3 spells CASSQQGAAEAFF. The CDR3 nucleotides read TGTGCCAGCAGCCAACAGGGGGCCGCTGAAGCTTTCTTT.